These T cell receptor beta chains were read from a single sample in a study of T cells expressing NK-cell markers. Using the 5' RACE reads, TCRdb records one entry per CDR3 protein without DNA. Recorded for this sample: just under 150,000 distinct CDR3 sequences. Sequencing used blood T cells: a sorted CD56 or NKG2C T cell subset, CD4+ or CD8+ T cells, or bulk PBMC T cells (not recorded which). These receptors all stem from a man aged 18 to 29 in good health. Both conserved end residues are part of each CDR3. The order of the fields is J gene, V gene, CDR3 length, CDR3 protein.

TRBJ2-1 TRBV15 16 CATSGYRDRGHNEQFF
TRBJ1-1 TRBV15 15 CATSRAGAGGTEAFF
TRBJ2-1 TRBV24-1 15 CATSDLTGSYNEQFF
TRBJ2-2 TRBV5-1 11 CASLGSGELFF
TRBJ2-3 TRBV2 15 CASSDVAGGPDTQYF
TRBJ1-2 TRBV6-5 15 CASSYSIGGPNGYTF
TRBJ2-1 TRBV7-6 13 CASSFRSYNEQFF
TRBJ2-3 TRBV20-1 17 CSAREGGASGIADTQYF
TRBJ2-7 TRBV11-2 15 CASSLYFSDSGTMYF
TRBJ2-7 TRBV12-3/TRBV12-4 12 CATARNPYEQYF
TRBJ2-3 TRBV2 15 CASSERTESTDTQYF
TRBJ2-5 TRBV6-2/TRBV6-3 16 CASSTLLAGVPETQYF
TRBJ2-1 TRBV7-8 12 CASSLVGEEEFF
TRBJ2-2 TRBV20-1 19 CSARVRASGSPMNTGELFF
TRBJ2-6 TRBV4-2 16 CASSLEQGSGANVLTF
TRBJ2-1 TRBV11-2 15 CASTGGLAGVNEQFF
TRBJ2-5 TRBV7-9 14 CASSSHLGKETQYF
TRBJ2-1 TRBV20-1 14 CSARPPGRYNEQFF
TRBJ1-2 TRBV19 12 CASISVYGGYTF
TRBJ2-5 TRBV6-4 15 CASSASTGVKETQYF
TRBJ2-7 TRBV4-3 16 CASSRKQGAHFYEQYF
TRBJ1-3 TRBV12-3/TRBV12-4 15 CASSLGALSGNTIYF
TRBJ2-1 TRBV5-1 15 CASEPGLAGFDEQFF
TRBJ2-3 TRBV3-1 16 CASSQLTREGLDTQYF
TRBJ2-5 TRBV7-8 15 CASSSSGPAPETQYF
TRBJ2-1 TRBV28 13 CASLTGGLGEQFF
TRBJ2-7 TRBV29-1 12 CSVLTAPYEQYF
TRBJ2-1 TRBV10-3 14 CAISGGPATLQQFF
TRBJ2-2 TRBV15 16 CATSTDRESNTGELFF